This T cell receptor beta chain emerged from a study of shared clonotypes between healthy human individuals. The assay was immunoSEQ multiplex PCR, and TCRdb's table has in-frame clones only and misses some. The data show 2,500,000 or so clones, 80% to 95% seen once. The investigators split CD4+ cells into a CD45RA+ naive subset and a CD45RA-negative memory subset. The CDR3 sequence is 15 residues long. The V gene end was trimmed by 5 bases and the J gene end by 3 bases; junction bases not matched to a gene: 8. CDR1 LNHNV and CDR2 YYDKDF come from the germline V gene (reference sequence). The source is a man between 18 and 35 years old in good health. Some clones in this sample may be carry-over from other donors' samples. The sample comprised naive CD4+ T cells from PBMCs. Noted subset: CD45RA+ positively selected. This chain links TRBV15 with TRBJ2-7, with 9 bases aligning to TRBD1. CDR3 loop: CATSARGTGIYEQYF. The CDR3 region has the DNA TGTGCCACCAGCGCCCGAGGGACAGGGATCTACGAGCAGTACTTC. The whole variable domain, filled in from reference TRBV15 and TRBJ2-7, reads DAMVIQNPRYQVTQFGKPVTLSCSQTLNHNVMYWYQQKSSQAPKLLFHYYDKDFNNEADTPDNFQSRRPNTSFCFLDIRSPGLGDTAMYLCATSARGTGIYEQYFGPGTRLTVT.